Below, one TCR beta chain is given with its context. What it recognizes is unknown. Other DNA sequences in this sample translate to the same CDR3. Positively selected for CCR7, the CD45RO-negative cells used as naive CD8 cells excluded terminally differentiated effector memory CD45RA+ cells. This specimen comes from a study of shared clonotypes between healthy human individuals. The authors' processing: Filtering was not the same, since immunoSEQ gave junction-only sequences without quality scores. Clones were sequenced by immunoSEQ multiplex PCR, and TCRdb holds only the in-frame ones, with some missing. That table supplies the V and J calls and clone size; D and trimming were determined from the DNA. In the table there are over 2 million clones, just under 95% of which are singletons. The germline V and J ends were trimmed by 5 bases and 3 bases, with 5 bases remaining between them. Germline CDR1 reads SGHDT; CDR2 reads YYEEEE. The CDR3 extends over 12 amino acids.

Study findings and constraints: Non-shared clonotypes showed lower generation probabilities than clonotypes common to all four donors. Rarefaction analysis demonstrated incomplete sorted-subset sequencing notwithstanding large depth.

The V call is TRBV5-6, the J call TRBJ2-2, with D hard to call. This TCR was sampled from a man in his late teens or twenties in good health. The sample consisted of naive CD8+ T cells sorted from blood. DNA for the CDR3: TGTGCCAGCAGTTGGGACACCGGGGAGCTGTTTTTT. This translates into CASSWDTGELFF.